This T cell receptor beta chain originates from a study of post-analysis software for immune sequencing data. Study overall: Relapsing-remitting, secondary progressive and progressive-relapsing multiple sclerosis courses were included. The study, taken as a whole, reports: Comparison of patients with controls showed roughly five TRBV segments more frequent in patients, TRBV5-6, TRBV5-1 and TRBV20-1 among them. When the samples were clustered directly with F measure, those that had been prepared in the same batch showed strong co-clustering. Among multiple sclerosis patients, normalized Chao1 diversity was significantly below that of controls.

The authors incorporated unique molecular identifiers into the TCR beta cDNA libraries. Once 1 to 10 million T cells were used, 400,000 to 550,000 cDNA molecules resulted. TCRdb re-called the PCR reads with MiXCR, one entry per CDR3 protein. The repertoire holds roughly 800,000 distinct CDR3 sequences, with about 53% as singletons. With respect to this clonotype: What it binds is not known.

This CDR3 contains 13 residues. Germline V lookup: CDR1 ENHRY, CDR2 SYGVKD. V shed 4 bases, J shed 8 bases, and the junction held 6 bases outside the gene matches. The rearrangement links TRBV10-3 to TRBJ1-2, with 8 bases that match TRBD1. The sample consisted of blood. The TCR sequence derives from a girl aged 10 to 17 with multiple sclerosis. CDR3 protein: CAISVDRAGGYTF. The CDR3 DNA sequence: TGTGCCATCAGTGTGGACAGGGCGGGGGGCTACACCTTC.